This passage covers 31 T cell receptor beta chains from one sample sequenced in a study of CD8 T cells in ankylosing spondylitis. Study-wide findings and caveats: Blood of patients with ankylosing spondylitis appeared to be characterized by a TCR beta motif of fewer than 10 highly homologous variants.

Using its own MiXCR run on the 5' RACE reads, TCRdb lists one record per CDR3 protein. The table includes 670,000 or so distinct CDR3 sequences, around 17% detected once. For these receptors, no antigen is known. Sequences were obtained from blood, either unsorted or a sorted T cell fraction (not recorded which). These receptor sequences come from a male donor with ankylosing spondylitis.

This chain links TRBV4-1 with TRBJ2-7; D is perhaps TRBD2 (6 bases). The CDR3 has 18 amino acids. Germline V gene data show CDR1 as MGHRA and CDR2 as YSYEKL. Between the trimmed V and J ends, which lost 0 bases and 4 bases, there was a span of 22 bases. The CDR3 protein is CASSQEPEGGLVVYEQYF. In DNA form, the CDR3 reads TGCGCCAGCAGCCAAGAACCGGAGGGTGGATTGGTCGTATACGAGCAGTACTTC.

Only a few counts were recorded for this clonotype. The rearrangement uses TRBV20-1 and TRBJ1-1, with TRBD1 matching over 7 bases. Germline CDR1 and CDR2: DFQATT and SNEGSKA (reference sequence). The V gene end was trimmed by 2 bases and the J gene end by 1 base; junction bases not matched to a gene: 1. The CDR3 has 13 residues. This CDR3 is CSARRQGNTEAFF. Here the CDR3 DNA reads TGCAGTGCTAGAAGACAGGGGAACACTGAAGCTTTCTTT.

This chain joins TRBV20-1 and TRBJ2-2; possible D gene TRBD2, 6 bases. Trimming pared 3 bases from V and 3 bases from J, leaving 17 bases between. This CDR3 is built from 16 residues. From germline, CDR1 is DFQATT and CDR2 SNEGSKA (reference sequence). The CDR3 reads CSARENSGGDTGELFF. The CDR3 DNA reads as TGCAGTGCTAGGGAGAATAGCGGAGGAGACACCGGGGAGCTGTTTTTT.

The rearrangement links TRBV20-1 to TRBJ2-1; 12 bases match TRBD2. CDR1 and CDR2 from the germline V gene are DFQATT and SNEGSKA (reference sequence). Germline trimming cut 6 bases from V and 2 bases from J; bases unmatched to any gene: 5. The CDR3 covers 15 residues. The CDR3 loop reads CSAPGLAGAYNEQFF. The DNA for the CDR3 is TGCAGTGCACCGGGACTAGCGGGTGCCTACAATGAGCAGTTCTTC.

This clonotype was observed many times. The rearrangement links TRBV6-2 or TRBV6-3 to TRBJ2-2; 14 bases are a match to TRBD2. CDR3 size: 17 residues. V was clipped by 2 bases and J by 2 bases; unmatched bases: 1. Germline CDR1 and CDR2: MNHEY and SVGEGT. CDR3 nucleotides: TGTGCCAGCAGTTACGGGACTAGCGGGAGAAACACCGGGGAGCTGTTTTTT. Translating gives CASSYGTSGRNTGELFF.

The chain combines TRBV9 with TRBJ1-2, with TRBD1 as a possible D gene (5 bases). The CDR3 consists of 12 residues. V was clipped by 3 bases and J by 7 bases, with 10 bases between them. Per germline, CDR1 SGDLS and CDR2 YYNGEE. The CDR3 region is CASSGGEVGYTF. CDR3 nucleotide sequence: TGTGCCAGCAGCGGGGGCGAGGTTGGCTACACCTTC.

This clonotype has more than one count but fewer than ten. The V gene is TRBV27, the J gene TRBJ2-5; D call uncertain. Germline loops: CDR1 MNHEY, CDR2 SMNVEV (reference sequence). CDR3 length: 14 amino acids. The V end was cut by 4 bases, the J end by 0 bases, with 9 bases between. The CDR3 DNA sequence: TGTGCCAGCAGTTCCCTACTGAACCAAGAGACCCAGTACTTC. This sequence encodes CASSSLLNQETQYF.

This clonotype showed up many times. This chain uses TRBV10-3 with TRBJ2-1; 8 nucleotides agree with TRBD1. Germline assignment: CDR1 ENHRY and CDR2 SYGVKD. CDR3 length equals 14 residues. With V trimmed by 3 bases and J by 6 bases, 4 bases remained unmatched. DNA of the CDR3: TGTGCCATCAGTGACGGACAGGGTTTCAATGAGCAGTTCTTC. It translates to CAISDGQGFNEQFF.

Only a few counts were recorded for this clonotype. The chain couples TRBV29-1 to TRBJ2-3; D possibly corresponds to TRBD1 (6 bases). Germline CDR1 is SQVTM and CDR2 is ANQGSEA. The CDR3 loop spans 15 amino acids. Trimming removed 0 bases at V and 2 bases at J, with 12 bases between. CDR3 loop: CSVEEGQMTTDTQYF. For the CDR3, the DNA is TGCAGCGTTGAAGAAGGACAGATGACCACAGATACGCAGTATTTT.

In its sample, this clonotype was seen a few times. The chain joins TRBV5-6 to TRBJ1-5; tentatively, D is TRBD1 (5 bases). Trimming removed 2 bases at V and 5 bases at J, with 14 bases between. The CDR3 is 15 amino acids. The germline V gene has CDR1 SGHDT and CDR2 YYEEEE. The CDR3 here is CASSLGTHLDQPQHF. The DNA of the CDR3 is TGTGCCAGCAGCTTAGGGACCCACTTAGATCAGCCCCAGCATTTT.

Only a few counts were recorded for this clonotype. The V and J genes are TRBV30 and TRBJ1-2; 7 bases line up with TRBD1. The germline V gene has CDR1 GTSNPN and CDR2 SVGIG (reference sequence). The CDR3 extends over 13 amino acids. Losses at the gene ends were 4 bases for V and 8 bases for J; bases not matched to a gene: 10. The CDR3 is CAWTHLTGMGYTF. Here the CDR3 DNA reads TGTGCCTGGACTCATTTGACAGGGATGGGCTACACCTTC.

J is TRBJ1-3 and V is TRBV6-5, with 7 bases fitting TRBD1. CDR3 length: 15 amino acids. Trimming took 6 bases from V and 0 from J; bases not matched to a gene: 5. The germline V gene encodes CDR1 MNHEY and CDR2 SVGAGI. CDR3 sequence: CASRLGQDSGNTIYF. The CDR3 DNA sequence: TGTGCCAGCAGACTCGGACAGGACTCTGGAAACACCATATATTTT.

As regards this clonotype: A single base separates this from a much larger clone, so it may be a read error. The CDR3 ends on some other residue instead of the conserved phenylalanine or tryptophan, so this is likely a read error. The V gene is TRBV12-3 or TRBV12-4, the J gene TRBJ2-1; D unresolved. V lost 6 bases, J lost 10 bases, and 10 bases lay in between. This CDR3 is 11 amino acids long. The CDR3 reads CASSSLGEQFL. CDR3 DNA sequence: TGTGCCAGCAGCTCCTTGGGGGAGCAGTTCTTG.

V is TRBV11-2 and J is TRBJ2-5; D is possibly TRBD2 (6 bases). Germline V gene sequence: CDR1 SGHAT, CDR2 FQNNGV. V was trimmed by 1 base and J by 2 bases, leaving 14 bases between them. The CDR3 has 16 residues. The CDR3 here is CASSLVPGVRQETQYF. The DNA of the CDR3 is TGTGCCAGCAGCTTAGTTCCGGGAGTAAGGCAAGAGACCCAGTACTTC.

The sample holds a few counts of this clonotype. The gene calls are TRBV12-3 or TRBV12-4 and TRBJ1-2; no clear D. The CDR3 has 14 amino acids. V lost 11 bases and J lost 5, with 21 bases in between. The CDR3 DNA reads as TGTGCCTCGGGAGATCCGGGCCGTGGGTATGGCTACACCTTC. Translated: CASGDPGRGYGYTF.

The rearrangement joins TRBV6-1 to TRBJ1-1; perhaps TRBD1 as D (5 bases). V shed 6 bases and J shed 0 bases, with 14 bases lying between them. The CDR3 sequence is 15 residues long. The V gene's germline CDR1 is MNHNS and CDR2 SASEGT. CDR3 nucleotide sequence: TGTGCCAGCAGCGGGGAGGGGACGGTGAACACTGAAGCTTTCTTT. Its protein is CASSGEGTVNTEAFF.

This clonotype has just a few counts. The chain uses TRBV9 and TRBJ2-2, with D perhaps matching TRBD1 (6 bases). The CDR3 loop spans 16 amino acids. Trimming pared 4 bases from V and 1 base from J, leaving 14 bases between. CDR1 is SGDLS and CDR2 is YYNGEE in the germline V gene. The DNA for the CDR3 is TGTGCCAGCAGCAAATGGGACAAGGGGAACACCGGGGAGCTGTTTTTT. It is translated as CASSKWDKGNTGELFF. The whole variable domain, remainder taken from reference TRBV9 and TRBJ2-2, is DSGVTQTPKHLITATGQRVTLRCSPRSGDLSVYWYQQSLDQGLQFLIQYYNGEERAKGNILERFSAQQFPDLHSELNLSSLELGDSALYFCASSKWDKGNTGELFFGEGSRLTVL.

This clonotype was seen a handful of times. The chain uses TRBV20-1 and TRBJ2-1, with D unclear. Germline V gene sequence: CDR1 DFQATT, CDR2 SNEGSKA (reference sequence). The CDR3 is 15 amino acids. The germline V and J ends were trimmed by 6 bases and 8 bases, with 23 bases remaining between them. The CDR3 DNA follows: TGCAGTGCCCCACGACCATCTGGTAGAAGAGATGAGCAGTTCTTC. Translation gives CSAPRPSGRRDEQFF.

This clonotype was seen only a few times. The CDR3 is CASSLVGQGIPGETQYF. Here the CDR3 DNA reads TGTGCCAGCAGCTTAGTGGGCCAGGGAATTCCCGGGGAGACCCAGTACTTC. This sequence joins TRBV7-9 and TRBJ2-5; D possibly corresponds to TRBD1 (5 bases). Germline CDR1 reads SEHNR; CDR2 reads FQNEAQ (reference sequence). V lost 1 base and J 5 bases, leaving 20 bases between the germline ends. This CDR3 is built from 17 residues. Full variable domain (outside the CDR3, taken from reference TRBV7-9 and TRBJ2-5): DTGVSQNPRHKITKRGQNVTFRCDPISEHNRLYWYRQTLGQGPEFLTYFQNEAQLEKSRLLSDRFSAERPKGSFSTLEIQRTEQGDSAMYLCASSLVGQGIPGETQYFGPGTRLLVL.

This chain joins TRBV29-1 and TRBJ1-2, with 8 bases that match TRBD1. Germline V gene lookup returns CDR1 SQVTM and CDR2 ANQGSEA. V was clipped by 6 bases and J by 1 base; unmatched bases: 10. CDR3 length: 15 amino acids. This chain's CDR3 is CSVGPGTGFNYGYTF. CDR3 bases: TGCAGCGTGGGGCCCGGGACAGGCTTTAACTATGGCTACACCTTC.

In this sample, this clonotype turned up a few times. The chain combines TRBV12-3 or TRBV12-4 with TRBJ2-2; D gene ambiguous. The CDR3 totals 16 residues. Trimming pared 3 bases from V and 2 bases from J, leaving 13 bases between. The CDR3 coding sequence is TGTGCCAGCAGTTTCTATCCGGCAGGAAACACCGGGGAGCTGTTTTTT. Its translation: CASSFYPAGNTGELFF.

This clonotype has more than one count but fewer than ten. The chain recombines TRBV11-2 with TRBJ2-3; TRBD2 might be the D (6 bases). The germline V and J ends were trimmed by 1 base and 8 bases, with 13 bases remaining between them. The CDR3 covers 14 residues. Per the germline V gene, CDR1 is SGHAT and CDR2 is FQNNGV. This CDR3 reads CASSLAGDLITQYF. CDR3 DNA sequence: TGTGCCAGCAGCTTAGCGGGGGACCTCATTACGCAGTATTTT.

In this sample, this clonotype turned up a few times. The chain carries TRBV27 and TRBJ2-2; D unresolved. The ends were cut back, 6 bases at V and 0 bases at J, with 5 bases in the middle. Germline assignment: CDR1 MNHEY and CDR2 SMNVEV (reference sequence). The CDR3 spans 13 residues. CDR3 in amino acids: CASSEPNTGELFF. The CDR3 nucleotides are TGTGCCAGCAGCGAACCGAACACCGGGGAGCTGTTTTTT.

This clonotype occurred a few times. The J gene is TRBJ1-1, the V gene TRBV5-6, with D possibly being TRBD1 (5 bases). Trimming took off 4 bases at V and 11 bases at J, with 18 bases between the two ends. Germline V lookup: CDR1 SGHDT, CDR2 YYEEEE. The CDR3 runs 13 residues. The CDR3 DNA reads TGTGCCAGCAGCAACTGGACACACCAGGTGGCTTTCTTT. As protein: CASSNWTHQVAFF.

The chain employs TRBV3-1 and TRBJ1-5; D possibly corresponds to TRBD1 (5 bases). Per the germline V gene, CDR1 is LGHDT and CDR2 is YNNKEL (reference sequence). Trimming took 3 bases from V and 6 from J, leaving 9 bases between them. The length of the CDR3 is 13 residues. The CDR3 is CASSHGGIQPQHF. CDR3 nucleotide sequence: TGTGCCAGCAGCCATGGGGGAATTCAGCCCCAGCATTTT. Full variable domain (outside the CDR3, taken from reference TRBV3-1 and TRBJ1-5): DTAVSQTPKYLVTQMGNDKSIKCEQNLGHDTMYWYKQDSKKFLKIMFSYNNKELIINETVPNRFSPKSPDKAHLNLHINSLELGDSAVYFCASSHGGIQPQHFGDGTRLSIL.

This clonotype has more than one count but fewer than ten. This chain uses TRBV7-2 with TRBJ1-3, with 7 bases lining up with TRBD1. V shed 6 bases and J 4 bases; nucleotides not matched to a gene: 3. CDR3 size: 13 residues. Per germline, CDR1 SGHTA and CDR2 FQGNSA. This CDR3 reads CASRMDRGNTIYF. The CDR3 nucleotides read TGTGCCAGCAGGATGGACAGGGGAAACACCATATATTTT.

This clonotype was observed a few times. The J gene is TRBJ2-7, the V gene TRBV12-3 or TRBV12-4, with TRBD1 matching over 8 bases. This CDR3 has 15 residues. Losses at the gene ends were 6 bases for V and 4 bases for J; bases not matched to a gene: 11. The CDR3 sequence: CASRQSGTGTYEQYF. In nucleotides, the CDR3 is TGTGCCAGCAGACAATCCGGGACAGGAACTTACGAGCAGTACTTC.

This clonotype was counted many times. This chain uses TRBV12-3 or TRBV12-4 with TRBJ1-1, with D possibly TRBD1 on 5 matching bases. V was cut by 7 bases and J by 8 bases, with 17 bases left in between. The length of the CDR3 is 13 residues. The CDR3 is CASTLAGVNEAFF. In DNA, the CDR3 is TGTGCCAGCACCCTAGCGGGGGTAAACGAAGCTTTCTTT.

This clonotype was detected only a few times. This chain links TRBV30 with TRBJ1-1; no clear D. The CDR3 contains 14 residues. Trimming left V 0 bases short and J 1 base short, with 9 bases between. CDR1 is GTSNPN and CDR2 is SVGIG in the germline V gene (reference sequence). This chain's CDR3 is CAWSVLHQNTEAFF. The CDR3 DNA reads TGTGCCTGGAGTGTCCTACATCAGAACACTGAAGCTTTCTTT.

This clonotype was counted a few times. V is TRBV12-3 or TRBV12-4 and J is TRBJ2-1, with TRBD2 matching over 8 bases. V trimming: 6 bases; J trimming: 7 bases; junction bases outside the gene matches: 14. The CDR3 is 16 amino acids. The CDR3 reads CASSRPGGPLGNEQFF. CDR3 DNA: TGTGCCAGCAGCCGCCCGGGGGGGCCTCTAGGAAATGAGCAGTTCTTC.

The rearrangement joins TRBV7-9 to TRBJ1-1, with D unresolved. The germline CDR1 and CDR2 sequences are SEHNR and FQNEAQ (reference sequence). V was shortened by 2 bases and J by 1 base, with 17 bases between the two germline ends. The CDR3 totals 17 residues. The CDR3 nucleotides are TGTGCCAGCAGCTTAAATGGGAAGGGAACTTGGAACACTGAAGCTTTCTTT. Translating gives CASSLNGKGTWNTEAFF.